The entry below gives a single T cell receptor beta chain sequence along with its context. This sample stems from a study of blood T cell repertoires in COVID-19. V lost 5 bases, J lost 1 base, and 6 bases stayed unmatched. CDR1 and CDR2 (germline): MDHEN, SYDVKM. The CDR3 spans 15 residues. In the original workflow: The assay estimated nucleated cells by amplifying reference gene primers. Only in-frame clones appear in the TCRdb table, and some are missing; sequencing was by immunoSEQ multiplex PCR. That table supplies the V and J calls and clone size; D and trimming were determined from the DNA. The data contain about 50,000 clones, 81% of them singletons.

Material: peripheral blood. V usage is TRBV28 and J usage is TRBJ2-3, with 7 bases identical to TRBD2. This sequence was found in a woman of 80 years or more with COVID-19, enrolled during active disease. The CDR3 loop reads CASSGGGPGTDTQYF. DNA of the CDR3: TGTGCCAGCAGTGGGGGAGGGCCAGGCACAGATACGCAGTATTTT.